The 23 T cell receptor beta chains below were found in one sample sequenced in a study of blood T cell repertoires in COVID-19. Sequenced by immunoSEQ multiplex PCR; TCRdb stores in-frame clones only, minus some. The table shows some 170,000 clones, with 60% to 80% occurring only once. Sequenced sample: peripheral blood. The origin of the receptors is a man aged 65-85 years with acute or convalescent COVID-19.

The CDR3 nucleotides read TGTGCCAGCAGTTCACAGGCGGATACGCAGTATTTT. It codes for CASSSQADTQYF. The V gene is TRBV6-6, the J gene TRBJ2-3; D may be TRBD1 (5 bases). V lost 4 bases, J lost 6 bases, and 8 bases lay in between. CDR1 MNHNY and CDR2 SVGAGI come from the germline V gene (reference sequence). The CDR3 spans 12 residues.

Of note for this clone: Other DNA sequences from this sample encode an identical CDR3 as well. The chain combines TRBV7-6 with TRBJ1-1, with D perhaps TRBD1 (5 bases). This CDR3 contains 14 residues. V was cut by 1 base and J by 2 bases, with 8 bases left in between. Looked up from germline, CDR1 is SGHVS and CDR2 is FNYEAQ. CDR3 coding DNA: TGTGCCAGCAGCTTAGGGCAGGGTAACACTGAAGCTTTCTTT. Its protein product is CASSLGQGNTEAFF.

The chain has TRBV5-5 and TRBJ1-2; the D gene is possibly TRBD1 (5 bases). Deletions cut 0 bases from V and 2 bases from J, with 5 bases between. CDR3 length: 13 residues. CDR1 and CDR2 (germline): SGHKS, YYEKEE (reference sequence). CDR3 sequence (DNA): TGTGCCAGCAGCTTGGGACAGAACTATGGCTACACCTTC. This encodes CASSLGQNYGYTF.

This rearrangement joins TRBV14 to TRBJ1-2, with 9 bases fitting TRBD1. The CDR3 consists of 15 residues. V lost 4 bases and J lost 4; bases outside the gene matches: 7. Germline loops: CDR1 SGHDN, CDR2 FVKESK. CDR3 residues: CASSPTGTGSYGYTF. In nucleotides, the CDR3 is TGTGCCAGCAGCCCGACCGGGACAGGGAGCTATGGCTACACCTTC. Based on the CDR3 plus reference TRBV14 and TRBJ1-2, the full variable domain is EAGVTQFPSHSVIEKGQTVTLRCDPISGHDNLYWYRRVMGKEIKFLLHFVKESKQDESGMPNNRFLAERTGGTYSTLKVQPAELEDSGVYFCASSPTGTGSYGYTFGSGTRLTVV.

This clone was seen more than once but under ten times. The chain is built from TRBV19 and TRBJ1-4; 7 nucleotides align to TRBD1. CDR1 and CDR2 from the germline V gene are LNHDA and SQIVND (reference sequence). The junction had 3 bases not matched to a gene; V was cut back by 6 bases and J by 2 bases. The CDR3 spans 14 residues. In DNA, the CDR3 is TGTGCCAGTAGGACAGGGTCCACTAATGAAAAACTGTTTTTT. Amino acid sequence: CASRTGSTNEKLFF.

The V and J genes are TRBV7-2 and TRBJ2-7, with D possibly matching TRBD2 (6 bases). V was shortened by 3 bases and J by 4 bases, with 19 bases between the two germline ends. CDR3 length: 16 residues. Germline V gene sequence: CDR1 SGHTA, CDR2 FQGNSA. For the CDR3, the DNA is TGTGCCAGCAGCTTTACCTCAGTAGCGGCCCTTTACGAGCAGTACTTC. It encodes CASSFTSVAALYEQYF.

This clone is termed medium-sized. The J gene is TRBJ1-4, the V gene TRBV27; TRBD1 might be the D (5 bases). The CDR3 covers 15 residues. CDR1 and CDR2 from the germline V gene are MNHEY and SMNVEV (reference sequence). V was cut by 4 bases and J by 5 bases, with 14 bases left in between. The CDR3 protein is CASSSRDSRNEKLFF. Written as DNA, the CDR3 is TGTGCCAGCAGTTCACGGGACTCGAGGAATGAAAAACTGTTTTTT.

V is TRBV14 and J is TRBJ2-7; 10 bases align to TRBD2. CDR3 length: 16 amino acids. V lost 4 bases and J lost 7; bases outside the gene matches: 13. The germline CDR1 and CDR2 sequences are SGHDN and FVKESK. The CDR3 region has the DNA TGTGCCAGCAGCCTCCTCCGACTAGCGGGTGGCGATGAGCAGTACTTC. As protein: CASSLLRLAGGDEQYF. The complete variable domain, with remaining parts taken from reference TRBV14 and TRBJ2-7, reads EAGVTQFPSHSVIEKGQTVTLRCDPISGHDNLYWYRRVMGKEIKFLLHFVKESKQDESGMPNNRFLAERTGGTYSTLKVQPAELEDSGVYFCASSLLRLAGGDEQYFGPGTRLTVT.

This chain joins TRBV11-2 and TRBJ1-1, with a possible D match to TRBD1 (5 bases). The V and J ends lost 5 bases and 3 bases respectively, with 16 bases between them. This CDR3 has 15 amino acids. CDR1 is SGHAT and CDR2 is FQNNGV in the germline V gene. For the CDR3, the DNA is TGTGCCAGCAGCCCTAACAGGAAATCGGACACTGAAGCTTTCTTT. This translates into CASSPNRKSDTEAFF.

The chain links TRBV2 to TRBJ1-5; 8 bases are a match to TRBD1. This CDR3 has 14 amino acids. Germline assignment: CDR1 SNHLY and CDR2 FYNNEI. Germline trimming cut 6 bases from V and 8 bases from J; bases unmatched to any gene: 9. CDR3 bases: TGTGCCAGCAGGGCGGCAGGGGGCATTGAGCCCCAGCATTTT. Protein: CASRAAGGIEPQHF.

V is TRBV28 and J is TRBJ1-4; unclear D gene. The CDR3 has 16 amino acids. Germline CDR1 and CDR2: MDHEN and SYDVKM. Trimming took off 2 bases at V and 1 base at J, with 11 bases between the two ends. The CDR3 region has the DNA TGTGCCAGCAGTTTAGAGTCGGGGTTAACTAATGAAAAACTGTTTTTT. It yields the protein CASSLESGLTNEKLFF.

V and J are TRBV6-1 and TRBJ1-5; 10 nucleotides match TRBD1. Germline values: CDR1 MNHNS, CDR2 SASEGT. The CDR3 is 16 residues long. The trim removed 4 bases at V and 0 bases at J, leaving 3 bases unmatched. The CDR3 nucleotides read TGTGCCAGCAGTGGGGGGACAGGGGTTAGCAATCAGCCCCAGCATTTT. It yields the protein CASSGGTGVSNQPQHF.

The V gene is TRBV5-1, the J gene TRBJ1-2; 9 bases agree with TRBD1. Trimming removed 4 bases from V and 8 bases from J; junction bases left unmatched: 6. The CDR3 sequence is 13 residues long. In germline, CDR1 is SGHRS, CDR2 YFSETQ. The CDR3 loop reads CASSLGTGIGYTF. CDR3 nucleotide sequence: TGCGCCAGCAGCCTCGGGACAGGGATCGGCTACACCTTC.

The sample holds one count of this clone. V gene TRBV24-1 combines with J gene TRBJ1-5; D is undetermined. The CDR3 extends over 13 amino acids. Germline V gene sequence: CDR1 KGHDR, CDR2 SFDVKD. The V end lost 3 bases, the J end lost 7 bases, and 9 bases lay between the germline ends. The CDR3 loop reads CATSDRGGQPQHF. The CDR3 DNA is TGTGCCACCAGTGATCGGGGTGGACAGCCCCAGCATTTT.

The V call is TRBV29-1, the J call TRBJ2-5; D might be TRBD2 (5 bases). V lost 4 bases and J 5 bases, leaving 17 bases between the germline ends. CDR3 size: 14 residues. Germline CDR1 SQVTM, CDR2 ANQGSEA. The CDR3: CSVGVGQGGETQYF. The CDR3 DNA reads as TGCAGCGTTGGGGTAGGGCAAGGCGGGGAGACCCAGTACTTC.

The chain uses TRBV5-1 and TRBJ2-7, with D perhaps TRBD1 (6 bases). Germline CDR1 reads SGHRS; CDR2 reads YFSETQ. The V gene lost 4 bases and the J gene lost 3 bases, with 8 bases spanning the gap. This CDR3 has 12 residues. The CDR3 here is CASSTQGYEQYF. The DNA of the CDR3 is TGCGCCAGCAGCACACAGGGCTACGAGCAGTACTTC.

The CDR3 sequence: CSASNSMNTEAFF. CDR3 bases: TGCAGTGCTAGTAACAGCATGAACACTGAAGCTTTCTTT. This chain joins TRBV20-1 and TRBJ1-1; no clear D. Germline CDR1 DFQATT, CDR2 SNEGSKA (reference sequence). V shed 3 bases and J shed 0 bases, with 8 bases lying between them. This CDR3 is built from 13 residues.

The chain couples TRBV28 to TRBJ2-5; the D gene is possibly TRBD1 (5 bases). Trimming shortened V by 2 bases and J by 4 bases, and 5 bases separated the two germline ends. Germline assignment: CDR1 MDHEN and CDR2 SYDVKM. The CDR3 spans 12 residues. The CDR3 region is CASSLQGETQYF. The CDR3 region has the DNA TGTGCCAGCAGTTTACAGGGAGAGACCCAGTACTTC.

The genes are TRBV6-1 and TRBJ1-2, with unresolved D. The CDR3 consists of 15 residues. Germline CDR1 MNHNS, CDR2 SASEGT. V was pared by 2 bases and J by 6 bases, with 16 bases between. The CDR3: CASSEFGLLEDGYTF. The CDR3 nucleotides read TGTGCCAGCAGTGAATTTGGCCTTCTGGAGGATGGCTACACCTTC.

The chain recombines TRBV4-2 with TRBJ2-7, with 13 bases identical to TRBD2. This CDR3 comprises 18 residues. In germline, CDR1 is LGHNA, CDR2 YNFKEQ. V trimming: 3 bases; J trimming: 0 bases; junction bases outside the gene matches: 8. CDR3 in amino acids: CASSHGLAGAKSSYEQYF. The CDR3 DNA is TGTGCCAGCAGCCATGGACTAGCGGGGGCCAAGAGCTCCTACGAGCAGTACTTC.

The chain recombines TRBV24-1 with TRBJ2-4, with D perhaps matching TRBD2 (6 bases). The germline CDR1 and CDR2 sequences are KGHDR and SFDVKD. V lost 0 bases and J 4 bases, leaving 18 bases between the germline ends. There are 18 residues in the CDR3. Here the CDR3 DNA reads TGTGCCACCAGTGATTTGGGGCGGCAGATGGAGGGAAAAAACATTCAGTACTTC. Residues: CATSDLGRQMEGKNIQYF.

The chain recombines TRBV11-2 with TRBJ1-3; possible D gene TRBD1, 6 bases. The germline V gene has CDR1 SGHAT and CDR2 FQNNGV. The V gene lost 0 bases and the J gene lost 0 bases, with 18 bases spanning the gap. The length of the CDR3 is 19 residues. In DNA, the CDR3 is TGTGCCAGCAGCTTAGATTTTGGACAGCAATTGAGCTCTGGAAACACCATATATTTT. This encodes CASSLDFGQQLSSGNTIYF.

This CDR3 reads CASSELGGWGAFF. The CDR3 region has the DNA TGTGCCAGCAGTGAATTAGGGGGCTGGGGAGCTTTCTTT. The chain carries TRBV6-1 and TRBJ1-1, with 7 nucleotides matching TRBD1. The CDR3 runs to 13 residues. Per the germline V gene, CDR1 is MNHNS and CDR2 is SASEGT. After removal of 2 bases from V and 10 bases from J, the junction contained 7 bases not matched to a gene.